This T cell receptor (beta chain) appears in the sequencing data of a study of T cell repertoires in cytomegalovirus infection (dated by TCRdb to between 2018 and 2021). Looking at the study overall: Donor HLA type was relevant to the analysis, as public TCR beta signatures indicated carriage of CMV infection together with the matching HLA type. Results the study describes overall, beyond this receptor: In the ex vivo response, HLA-C-restricted CMV-specific TCR beta clonotypes were dominant, and in two of eight donors the single most frequent clonotype came from this HLA-C-restricted group. In both this cohort and an independent roughly 360-donor cohort, the cumulative frequency of public TCR beta family members distinguished carriers of CMV infection plus the relevant HLA type.

TCRdb lists the instrument as Illumina HiSeq 1500. TCRdb ran its own pipeline on the public reads, namely fastp trimming at Q25 and MiXCR clone calling, and kept in-frame beta chains. Rows matching on CDR3 protein sequence are summarized as one entry with the most common DNA and genes. The sample table shows fewer than 200,000 distinct CDR3 sequences, and roughly 19% are seen once. Jointly, the top ten make up 2.5% to 3% of the sample. On this clonotype itself: It has no known antigen specificity. Base qualities are not provided; no much larger clone lies one nucleotide away.

The specimen sequenced was PBMCs. This sequence originates from a human donor in good health (CMV status not recorded). Some clones in this sample may be carry-over from other donors' samples.

The CDR3 region has the sequence CASSLTSALSEQYF. The nucleotide sequence is given as TGTGCCAGCAGTTTAACCTCAGCCCTCTCCGAGCAGTACTTC. The chain is made from TRBV2 and TRBJ2-7; the D gene is unclear. Looking up the germline V gene yields CDR1 SNHLY and CDR2 FYNNEI. From the cysteine through the phenylalanine, the CDR3 covers 14 amino acids. Here the CDR3 DNA is all that survives: 42 bases in frame from base 1. The junction carries 17 bases between V and J, which are trimmed by 5 bases and 6 bases respectively.